This TCR beta chain was identified during a study of blood T cell repertoires in COVID-19. On the study more broadly: The United States, Italy and Spain provided the acute and convalescent COVID-19 samples. PBMCs, B-cell-depleted T cells, or T cells were the source of the cDNA or gDNA that made up the material.

In the authors' methods: Estimation of nucleated cell counts relied on the amplification of reference gene primers. Only in-frame clones appear in the TCRdb table, and some are missing; sequencing was by immunoSEQ multiplex PCR. Clone size and the V and J calls come from that table; the DNA yielded D and trimming. The data show some 200,000 clones, about 90% seen once. The CDR3 is 13 amino acids. The V end lost 3 bases, the J end lost 0 bases, and 6 bases lay between the germline ends. The germline V gene encodes CDR1 SNHLY and CDR2 FYNNEI. Sequenced input: peripheral blood. This chain joins TRBV2 and TRBJ2-7; D is uncertain. The sequence was obtained from a man between 25 and 39 years old with acute or convalescent COVID-19. CDR3 protein: CASSEGISYEQYF. The CDR3 nucleotides read TGTGCCAGCAGTGAGGGCATCTCCTACGAGCAGTACTTC.